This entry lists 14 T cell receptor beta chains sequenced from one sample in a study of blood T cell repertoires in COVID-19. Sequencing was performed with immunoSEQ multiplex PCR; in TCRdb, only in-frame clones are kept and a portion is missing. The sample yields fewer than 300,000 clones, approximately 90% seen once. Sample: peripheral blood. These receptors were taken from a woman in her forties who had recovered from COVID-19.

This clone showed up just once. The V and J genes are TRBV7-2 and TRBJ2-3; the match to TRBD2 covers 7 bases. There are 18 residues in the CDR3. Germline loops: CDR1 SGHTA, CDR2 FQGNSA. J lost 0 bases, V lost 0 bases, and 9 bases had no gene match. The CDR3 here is CASSLAGVSGHSTDTQYF. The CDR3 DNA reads TGTGCCAGCAGCTTAGCAGGGGTTAGCGGGCATAGCACAGATACGCAGTATTTT. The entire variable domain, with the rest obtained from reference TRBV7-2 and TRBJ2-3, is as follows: GAGVSQSPSNKVTEKGKDVELRCDPISGHTALYWYRQSLGQGLEFLIYFQGNSAPDKSGLPSDRFSAERTGGSVSTLTIQRTQQEDSAVYLCASSLAGVSGHSTDTQYFGPGTRLTVL.

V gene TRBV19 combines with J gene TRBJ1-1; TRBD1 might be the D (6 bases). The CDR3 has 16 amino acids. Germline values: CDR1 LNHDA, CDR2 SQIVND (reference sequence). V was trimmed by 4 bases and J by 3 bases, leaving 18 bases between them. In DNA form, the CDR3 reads TGTGCCAGTAGTACAGGACAGTTTCGAAGGGACACTGAAGCTTTCTTT. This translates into CASSTGQFRRDTEAFF.

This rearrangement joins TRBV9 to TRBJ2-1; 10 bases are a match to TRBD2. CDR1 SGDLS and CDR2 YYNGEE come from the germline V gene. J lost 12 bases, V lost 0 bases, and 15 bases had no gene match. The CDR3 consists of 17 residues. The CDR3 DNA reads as TGTGCCAGCAGCGTAGGGGCTAGCGGGGGTACCCAATCCAGGCAGTTCTTC. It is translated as CASSVGASGGTQSRQFF.

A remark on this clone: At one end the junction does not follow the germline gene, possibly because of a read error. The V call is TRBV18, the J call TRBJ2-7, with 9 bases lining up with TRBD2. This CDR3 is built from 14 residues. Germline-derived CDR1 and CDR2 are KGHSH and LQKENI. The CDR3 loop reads CASSAGGPSHEQYF. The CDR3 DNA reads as TGTGCCAGCTCAGCGGGAGGGCCCTCCCACGAGCAGTACTTC.

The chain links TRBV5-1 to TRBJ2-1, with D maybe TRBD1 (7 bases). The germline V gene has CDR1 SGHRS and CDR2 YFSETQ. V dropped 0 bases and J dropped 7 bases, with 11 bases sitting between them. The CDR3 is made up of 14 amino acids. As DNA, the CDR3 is TGCGCCAGCAGCTTGGCTCCAGGGGGGAATGAGCAGTTCTTC. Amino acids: CASSLAPGGNEQFF.

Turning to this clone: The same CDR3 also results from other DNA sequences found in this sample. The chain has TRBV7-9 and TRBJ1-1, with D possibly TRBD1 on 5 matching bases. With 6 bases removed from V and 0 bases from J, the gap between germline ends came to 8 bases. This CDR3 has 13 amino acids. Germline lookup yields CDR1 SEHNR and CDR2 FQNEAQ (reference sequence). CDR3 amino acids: CASSLDMNTEAFF. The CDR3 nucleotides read TGTGCCAGCAGTCTGGACATGAACACTGAAGCTTTCTTT.

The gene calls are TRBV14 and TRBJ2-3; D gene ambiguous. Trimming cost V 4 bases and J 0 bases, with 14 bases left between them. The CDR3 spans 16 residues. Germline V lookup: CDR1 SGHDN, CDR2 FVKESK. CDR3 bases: TGTGCCAGCAGCCCCCGGCAGGCCCCTAGCACAGATACGCAGTATTTT. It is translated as CASSPRQAPSTDTQYF.

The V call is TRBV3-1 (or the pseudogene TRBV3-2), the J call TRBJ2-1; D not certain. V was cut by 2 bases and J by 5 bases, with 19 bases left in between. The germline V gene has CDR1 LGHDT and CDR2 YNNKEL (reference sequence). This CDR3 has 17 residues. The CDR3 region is CASSQSPLPGRHNEQFF. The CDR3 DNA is TGTGCCAGCAGCCAAAGTCCTCTGCCGGGTCGTCACAATGAGCAGTTCTTC.

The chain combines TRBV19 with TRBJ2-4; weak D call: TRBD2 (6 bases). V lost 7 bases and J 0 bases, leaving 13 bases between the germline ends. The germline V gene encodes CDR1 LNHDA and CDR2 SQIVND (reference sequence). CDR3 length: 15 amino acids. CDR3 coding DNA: TGTGCCAGTAACGCCGGGACTCTAGCCAAAAACATTCAGTACTTC. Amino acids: CASNAGTLAKNIQYF.

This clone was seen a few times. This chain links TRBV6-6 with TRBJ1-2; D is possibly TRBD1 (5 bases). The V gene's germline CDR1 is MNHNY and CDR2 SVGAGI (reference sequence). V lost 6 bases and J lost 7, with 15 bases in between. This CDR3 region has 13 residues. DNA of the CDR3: TGTGCCAGCAGCAAGGACACAACCGGTGGCTACACCTTC. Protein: CASSKDTTGGYTF.

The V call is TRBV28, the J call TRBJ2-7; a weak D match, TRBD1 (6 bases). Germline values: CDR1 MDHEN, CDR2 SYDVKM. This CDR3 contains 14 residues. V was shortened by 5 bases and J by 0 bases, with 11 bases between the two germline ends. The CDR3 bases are TGTGCCAGCAGTGCCGAGGGACACTCCTACGAGCAGTACTTC. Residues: CASSAEGHSYEQYF.

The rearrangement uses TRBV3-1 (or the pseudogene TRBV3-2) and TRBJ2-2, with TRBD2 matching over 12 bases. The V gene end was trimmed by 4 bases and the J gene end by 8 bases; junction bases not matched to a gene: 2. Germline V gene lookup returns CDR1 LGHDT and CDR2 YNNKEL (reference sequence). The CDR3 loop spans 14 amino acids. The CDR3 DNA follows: TGTGCCAGCAGCCGAGGACTAGCGGGAGGGGAGCTGTTTTTT. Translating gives CASSRGLAGGELFF.

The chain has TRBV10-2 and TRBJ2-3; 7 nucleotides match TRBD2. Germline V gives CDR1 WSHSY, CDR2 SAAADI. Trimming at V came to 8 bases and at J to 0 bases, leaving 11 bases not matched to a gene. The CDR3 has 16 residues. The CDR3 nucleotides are TGCGCCAGCGGGGCGGGAGTAGGAACTAGCACAGATACGCAGTATTTT. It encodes CASGAGVGTSTDTQYF.

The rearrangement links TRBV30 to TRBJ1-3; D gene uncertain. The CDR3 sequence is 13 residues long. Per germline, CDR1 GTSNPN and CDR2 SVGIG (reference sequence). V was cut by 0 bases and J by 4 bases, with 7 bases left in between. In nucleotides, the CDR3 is TGTGCCTGGAGTGTGAGGGCCGGAAACACCATATATTTT. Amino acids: CAWSVRAGNTIYF.